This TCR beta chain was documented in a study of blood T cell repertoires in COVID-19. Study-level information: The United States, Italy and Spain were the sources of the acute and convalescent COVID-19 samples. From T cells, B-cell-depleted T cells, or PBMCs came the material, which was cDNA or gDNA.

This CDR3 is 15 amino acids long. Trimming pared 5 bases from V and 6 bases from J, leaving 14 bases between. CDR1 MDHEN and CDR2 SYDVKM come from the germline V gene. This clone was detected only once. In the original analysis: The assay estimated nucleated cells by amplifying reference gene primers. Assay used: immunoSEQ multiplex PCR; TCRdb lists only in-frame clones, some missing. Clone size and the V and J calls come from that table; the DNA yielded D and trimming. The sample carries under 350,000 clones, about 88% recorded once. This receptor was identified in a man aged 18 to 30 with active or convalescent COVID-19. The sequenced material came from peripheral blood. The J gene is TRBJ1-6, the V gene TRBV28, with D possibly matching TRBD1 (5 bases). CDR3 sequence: CASSPRGRSNSPLHF. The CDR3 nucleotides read TGTGCCAGCAGTCCTCGGGGGAGGAGTAATTCACCCCTCCACTTT.